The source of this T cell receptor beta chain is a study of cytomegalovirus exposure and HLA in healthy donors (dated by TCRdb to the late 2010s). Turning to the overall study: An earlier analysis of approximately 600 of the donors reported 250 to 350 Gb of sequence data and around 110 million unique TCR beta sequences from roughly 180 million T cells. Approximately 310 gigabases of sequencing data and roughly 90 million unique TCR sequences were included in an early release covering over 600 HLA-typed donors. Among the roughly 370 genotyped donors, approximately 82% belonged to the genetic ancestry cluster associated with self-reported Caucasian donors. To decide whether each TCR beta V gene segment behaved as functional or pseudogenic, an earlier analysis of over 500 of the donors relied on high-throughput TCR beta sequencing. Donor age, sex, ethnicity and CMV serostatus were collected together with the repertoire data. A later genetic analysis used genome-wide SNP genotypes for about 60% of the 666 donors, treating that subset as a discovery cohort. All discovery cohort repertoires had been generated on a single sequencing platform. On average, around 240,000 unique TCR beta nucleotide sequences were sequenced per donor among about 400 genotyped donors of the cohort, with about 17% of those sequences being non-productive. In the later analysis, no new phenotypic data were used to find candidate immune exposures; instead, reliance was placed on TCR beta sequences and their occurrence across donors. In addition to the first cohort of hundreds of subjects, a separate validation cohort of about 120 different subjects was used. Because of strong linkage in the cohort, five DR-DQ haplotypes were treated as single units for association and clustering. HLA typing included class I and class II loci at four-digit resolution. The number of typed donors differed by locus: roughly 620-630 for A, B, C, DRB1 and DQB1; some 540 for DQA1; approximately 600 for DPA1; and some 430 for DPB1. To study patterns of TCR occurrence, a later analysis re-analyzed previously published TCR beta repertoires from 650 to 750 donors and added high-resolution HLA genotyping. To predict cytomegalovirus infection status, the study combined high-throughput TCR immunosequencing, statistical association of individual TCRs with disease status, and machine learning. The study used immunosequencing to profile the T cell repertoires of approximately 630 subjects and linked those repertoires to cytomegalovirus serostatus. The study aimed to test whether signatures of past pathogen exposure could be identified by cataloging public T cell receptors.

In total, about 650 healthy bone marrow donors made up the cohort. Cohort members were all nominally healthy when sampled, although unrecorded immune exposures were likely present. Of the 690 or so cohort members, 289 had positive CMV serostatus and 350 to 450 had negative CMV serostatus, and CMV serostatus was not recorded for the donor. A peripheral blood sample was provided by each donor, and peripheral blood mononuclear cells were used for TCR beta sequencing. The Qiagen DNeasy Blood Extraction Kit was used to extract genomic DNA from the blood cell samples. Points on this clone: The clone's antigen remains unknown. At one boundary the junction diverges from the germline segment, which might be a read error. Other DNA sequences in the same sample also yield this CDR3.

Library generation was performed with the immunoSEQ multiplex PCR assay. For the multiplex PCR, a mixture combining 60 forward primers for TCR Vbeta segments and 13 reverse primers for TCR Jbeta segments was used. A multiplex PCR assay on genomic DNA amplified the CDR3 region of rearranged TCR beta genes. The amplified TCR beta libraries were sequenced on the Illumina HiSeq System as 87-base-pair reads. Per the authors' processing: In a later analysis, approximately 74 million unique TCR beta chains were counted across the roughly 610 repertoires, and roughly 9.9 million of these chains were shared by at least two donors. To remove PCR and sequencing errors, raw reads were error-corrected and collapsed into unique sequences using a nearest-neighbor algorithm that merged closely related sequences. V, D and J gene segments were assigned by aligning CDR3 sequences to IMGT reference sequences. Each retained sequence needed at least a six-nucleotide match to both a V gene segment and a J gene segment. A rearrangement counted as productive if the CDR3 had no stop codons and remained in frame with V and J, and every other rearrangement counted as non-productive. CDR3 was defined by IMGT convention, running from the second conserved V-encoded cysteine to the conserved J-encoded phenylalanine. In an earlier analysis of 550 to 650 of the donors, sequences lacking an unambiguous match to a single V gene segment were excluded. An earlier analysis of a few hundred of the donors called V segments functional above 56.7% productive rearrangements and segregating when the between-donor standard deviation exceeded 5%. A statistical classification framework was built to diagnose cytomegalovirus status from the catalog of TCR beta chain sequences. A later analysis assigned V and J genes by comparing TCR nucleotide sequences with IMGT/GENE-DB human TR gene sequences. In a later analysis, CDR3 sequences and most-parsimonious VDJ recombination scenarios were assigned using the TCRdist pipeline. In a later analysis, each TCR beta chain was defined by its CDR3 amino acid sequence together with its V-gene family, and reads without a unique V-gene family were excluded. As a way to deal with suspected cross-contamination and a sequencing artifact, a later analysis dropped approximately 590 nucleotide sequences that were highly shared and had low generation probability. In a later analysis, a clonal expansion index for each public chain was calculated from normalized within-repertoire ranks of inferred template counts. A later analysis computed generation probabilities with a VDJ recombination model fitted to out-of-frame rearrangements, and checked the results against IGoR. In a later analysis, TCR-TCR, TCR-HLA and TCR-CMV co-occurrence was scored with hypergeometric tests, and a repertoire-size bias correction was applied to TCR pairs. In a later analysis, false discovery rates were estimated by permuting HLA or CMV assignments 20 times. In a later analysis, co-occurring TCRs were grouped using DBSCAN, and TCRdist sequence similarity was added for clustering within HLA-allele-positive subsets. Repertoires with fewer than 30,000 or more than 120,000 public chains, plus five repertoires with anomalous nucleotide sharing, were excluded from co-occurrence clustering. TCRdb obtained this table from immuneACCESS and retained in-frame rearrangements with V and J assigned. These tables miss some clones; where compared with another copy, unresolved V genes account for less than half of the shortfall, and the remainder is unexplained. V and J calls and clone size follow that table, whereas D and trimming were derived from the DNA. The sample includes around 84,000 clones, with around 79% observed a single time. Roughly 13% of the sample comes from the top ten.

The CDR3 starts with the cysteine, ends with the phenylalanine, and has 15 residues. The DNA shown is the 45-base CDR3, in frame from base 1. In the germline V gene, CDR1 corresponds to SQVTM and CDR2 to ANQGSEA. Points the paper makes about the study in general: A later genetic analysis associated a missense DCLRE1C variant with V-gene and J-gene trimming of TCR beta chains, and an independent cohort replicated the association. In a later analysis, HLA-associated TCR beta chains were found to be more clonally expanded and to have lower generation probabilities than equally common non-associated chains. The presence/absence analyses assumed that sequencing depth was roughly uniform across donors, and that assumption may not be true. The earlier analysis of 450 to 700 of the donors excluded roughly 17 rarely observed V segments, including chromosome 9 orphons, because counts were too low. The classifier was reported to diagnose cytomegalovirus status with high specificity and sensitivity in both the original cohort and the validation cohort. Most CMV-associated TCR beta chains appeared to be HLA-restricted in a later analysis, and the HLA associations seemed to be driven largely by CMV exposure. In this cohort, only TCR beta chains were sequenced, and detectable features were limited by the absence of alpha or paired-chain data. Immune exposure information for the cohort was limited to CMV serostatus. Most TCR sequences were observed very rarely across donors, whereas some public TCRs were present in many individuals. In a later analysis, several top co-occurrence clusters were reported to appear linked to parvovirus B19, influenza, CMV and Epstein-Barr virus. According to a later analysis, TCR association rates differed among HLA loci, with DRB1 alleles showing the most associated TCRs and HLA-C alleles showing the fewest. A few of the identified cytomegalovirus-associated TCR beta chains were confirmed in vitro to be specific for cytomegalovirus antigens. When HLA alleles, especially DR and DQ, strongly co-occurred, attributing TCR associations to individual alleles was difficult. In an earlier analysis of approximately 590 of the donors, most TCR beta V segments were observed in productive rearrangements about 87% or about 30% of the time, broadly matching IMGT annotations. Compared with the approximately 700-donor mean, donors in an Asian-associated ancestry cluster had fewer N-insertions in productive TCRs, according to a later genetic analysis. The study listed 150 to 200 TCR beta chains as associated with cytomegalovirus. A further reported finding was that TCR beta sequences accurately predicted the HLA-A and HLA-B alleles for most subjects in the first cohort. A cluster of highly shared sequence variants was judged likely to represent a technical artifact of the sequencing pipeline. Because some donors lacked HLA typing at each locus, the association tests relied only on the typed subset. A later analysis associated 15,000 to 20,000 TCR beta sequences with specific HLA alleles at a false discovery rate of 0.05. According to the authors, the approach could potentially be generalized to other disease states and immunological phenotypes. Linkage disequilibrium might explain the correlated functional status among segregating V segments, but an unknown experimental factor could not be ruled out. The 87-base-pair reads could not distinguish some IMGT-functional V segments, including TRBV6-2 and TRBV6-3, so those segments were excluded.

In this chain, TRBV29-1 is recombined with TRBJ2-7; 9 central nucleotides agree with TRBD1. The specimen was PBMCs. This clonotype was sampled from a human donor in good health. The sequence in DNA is TGCAGCGTCGAAGGAGGGACAGGGACACCCTACGAGCAGTACTTC. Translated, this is CSVEGGTGTPYEQYF.